This TCR beta chain originates from a study of blood T cell repertoires in COVID-19. About the research overall: Both acute and convalescent COVID-19 samples were obtained from the United States, Italy and Spain. Sample material is recorded as cDNA or gDNA derived from T cells, B-cell-depleted T cells, or PBMCs.

Per the study methods: Reference gene primer amplification yielded estimated nucleated cell counts. The assay was immunoSEQ multiplex PCR, and TCRdb's table has in-frame clones only and misses some. V, J and clone size derive from that table, while D and trimming were established from the DNA sequence. The sample lists 250,000 to 350,000 clones; about 90% were seen once. The CDR3 is 13 amino acids. The sequence was obtained from a man aged 18 to 29 who had recovered from COVID-19. The sequencing sample was made of peripheral blood. The genes are TRBV21-1 and TRBJ1-1; TRBD1, the table's D call, was not compared with the DNA. TRBV21-1 is recorded as a pseudogene. The CDR3 DNA reads as TGTGCCAGCAGCAATAGGGACAGGGATGGAGCTTTCTTT. This encodes CASSNRDRDGAFF.